This note documents a single TCR beta chain sequence. Germline V CDR1 and CDR2: SGDLS, YYNGEE. The CDR3 runs 16 residues. V lost 0 bases and J 0 bases, leaving 11 bases between the germline ends. This specimen belongs to a study of blood T cell repertoires in COVID-19. Study-wide background: Italy, Spain and the United States were the sources of the convalescent and acute COVID-19 samples. The analysed material was cDNA or gDNA that came from T cells, B-cell-depleted T cells, or PBMCs.

Original handling: Reference gene primer amplification yielded estimated nucleated cell counts. Clones were read by immunoSEQ multiplex PCR, and TCRdb kept only the in-frame ones, dropping some. The DNA gave D and trimming, while V, J and clone size come from that table. This repertoire shows around 300,000 clones, under 90% found once; its top ten account for around 2%. This TCR was sampled from a man aged 45-60 years with acute or convalescent COVID-19. The V gene is TRBV9, the J gene TRBJ2-3; tentatively, D is TRBD2 (6 bases). The sequenced sample consisted of peripheral blood. The CDR3 nucleotides are TGTGCCAGCAGCGTAGTTGGACTATCTAGCACAGATACGCAGTATTTT. Translated, it gives CASSVVGLSSTDTQYF. The whole variable domain, filled in from reference TRBV9 and TRBJ2-3, reads DSGVTQTPKHLITATGQRVTLRCSPRSGDLSVYWYQQSLDQGLQFLIQYYNGEERAKGNILERFSAQQFPDLHSELNLSSLELGDSALYFCASSVVGLSSTDTQYFGPGTRLTVL.